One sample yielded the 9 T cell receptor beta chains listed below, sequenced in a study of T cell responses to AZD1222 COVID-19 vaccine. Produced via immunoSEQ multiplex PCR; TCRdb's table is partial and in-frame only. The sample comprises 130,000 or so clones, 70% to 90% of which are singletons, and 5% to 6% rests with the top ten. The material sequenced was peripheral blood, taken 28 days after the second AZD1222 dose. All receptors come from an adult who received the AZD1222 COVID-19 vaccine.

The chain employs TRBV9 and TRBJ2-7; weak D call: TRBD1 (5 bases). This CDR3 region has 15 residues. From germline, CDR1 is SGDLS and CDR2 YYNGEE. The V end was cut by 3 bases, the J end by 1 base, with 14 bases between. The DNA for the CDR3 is TGTGCCAGCAGCGAAAGGTGGGGCAGATCCTACGAGCAGTACTTC. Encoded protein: CASSERWGRSYEQYF.

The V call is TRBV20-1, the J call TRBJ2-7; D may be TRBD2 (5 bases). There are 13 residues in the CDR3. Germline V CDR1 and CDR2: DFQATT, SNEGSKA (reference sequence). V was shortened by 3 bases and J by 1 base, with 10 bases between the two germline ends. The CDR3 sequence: CSASGRVSYEQYF. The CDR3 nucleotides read TGCAGTGCTAGTGGGAGAGTTTCCTACGAGCAGTACTTC.

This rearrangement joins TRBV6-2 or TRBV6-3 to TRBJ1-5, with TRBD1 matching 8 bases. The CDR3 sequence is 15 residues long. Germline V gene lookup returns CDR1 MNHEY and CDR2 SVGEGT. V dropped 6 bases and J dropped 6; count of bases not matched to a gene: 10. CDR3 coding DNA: TGTGCCAGCAGGCCTACAGGGGGTGTGGGTCAGCCCCAGCATTTT. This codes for CASRPTGGVGQPQHF.

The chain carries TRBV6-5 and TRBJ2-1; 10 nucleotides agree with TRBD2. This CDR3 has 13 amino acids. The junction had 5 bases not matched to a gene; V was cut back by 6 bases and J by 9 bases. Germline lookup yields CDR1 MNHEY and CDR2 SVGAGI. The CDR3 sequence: CASSFTSGVEQFF. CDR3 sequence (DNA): TGTGCCAGCAGCTTCACTAGCGGGGTTGAGCAGTTCTTC.

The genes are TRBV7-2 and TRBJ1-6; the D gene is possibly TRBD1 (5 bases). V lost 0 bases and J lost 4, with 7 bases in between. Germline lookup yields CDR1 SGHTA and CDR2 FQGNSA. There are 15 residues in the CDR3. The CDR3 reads CASSLAAGYNSPLHF. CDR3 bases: TGTGCCAGCAGCTTAGCGGCAGGGTATAATTCACCCCTCCACTTT.

Here the CDR3 reads CASSATGRTEAFF. The CDR3 bases are TGTGCCAGCAGCGCCACAGGTAGGACTGAAGCTTTCTTT. The gene calls are TRBV7-3 and TRBJ1-1; possibly TRBD1 for D (5 bases). Per the germline V gene, CDR1 is SGHTA and CDR2 is FQGTGA. V was pared by 5 bases and J by 5 bases, with 12 bases between. The CDR3 loop spans 13 amino acids.

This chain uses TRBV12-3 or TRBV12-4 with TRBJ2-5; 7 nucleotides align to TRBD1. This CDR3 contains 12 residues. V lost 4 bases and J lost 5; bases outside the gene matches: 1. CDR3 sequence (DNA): TGTGCCAGCAGTTCCAGGGGGGAGACCCAGTACTTC. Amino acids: CASSSRGETQYF.

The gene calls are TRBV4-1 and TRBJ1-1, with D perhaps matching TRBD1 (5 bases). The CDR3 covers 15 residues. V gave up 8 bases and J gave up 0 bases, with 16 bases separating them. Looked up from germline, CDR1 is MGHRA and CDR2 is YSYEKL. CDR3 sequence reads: CASGTPDRVNTEAFF. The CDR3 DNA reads TGCGCCAGCGGAACTCCTGACAGAGTGAACACTGAAGCTTTCTTT.

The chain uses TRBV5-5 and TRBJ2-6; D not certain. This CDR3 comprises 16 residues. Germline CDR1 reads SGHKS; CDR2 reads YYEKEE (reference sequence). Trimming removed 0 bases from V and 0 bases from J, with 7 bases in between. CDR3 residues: CASSLGQDSGANVLTF. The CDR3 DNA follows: TGTGCCAGCAGCTTGGGTCAGGACTCTGGGGCCAACGTCCTGACTTTC. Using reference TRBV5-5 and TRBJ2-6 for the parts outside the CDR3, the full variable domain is DAGVTQSPTHLIKTRGQQVTLRCSPISGHKSVSWYQQVLGQGPQFIFQYYEKEERGRGNFPDRFSARQFPNYSSELNVNALLLGDSALYLCASSLGQDSGANVLTFGAGSRLTVL.